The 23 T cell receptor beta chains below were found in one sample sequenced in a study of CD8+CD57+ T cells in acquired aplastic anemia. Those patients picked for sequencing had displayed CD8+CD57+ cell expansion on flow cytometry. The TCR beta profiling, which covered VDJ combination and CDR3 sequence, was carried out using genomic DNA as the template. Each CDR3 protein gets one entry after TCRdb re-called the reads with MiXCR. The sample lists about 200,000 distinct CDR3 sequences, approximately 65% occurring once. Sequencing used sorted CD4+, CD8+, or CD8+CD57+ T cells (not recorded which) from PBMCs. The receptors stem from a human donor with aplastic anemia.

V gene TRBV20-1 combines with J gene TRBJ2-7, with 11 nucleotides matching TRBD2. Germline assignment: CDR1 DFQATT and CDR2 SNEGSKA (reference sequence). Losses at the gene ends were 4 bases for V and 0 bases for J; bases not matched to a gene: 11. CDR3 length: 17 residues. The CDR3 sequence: CSAKNRLAGRPSYEQYF. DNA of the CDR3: TGCAGTGCTAAGAATCGACTAGCGGGGCGACCCTCCTACGAGCAGTACTTC.

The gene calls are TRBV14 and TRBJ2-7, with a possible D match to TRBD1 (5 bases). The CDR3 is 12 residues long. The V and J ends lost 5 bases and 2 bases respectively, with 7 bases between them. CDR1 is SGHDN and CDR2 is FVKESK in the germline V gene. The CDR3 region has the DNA TGTGCCAGCAGCTACAGGACCTACGAGCAGTACTTC. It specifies CASSYRTYEQYF.

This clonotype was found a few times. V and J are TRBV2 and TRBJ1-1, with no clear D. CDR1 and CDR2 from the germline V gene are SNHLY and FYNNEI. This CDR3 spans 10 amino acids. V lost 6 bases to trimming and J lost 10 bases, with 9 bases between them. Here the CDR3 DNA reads TGTGCCAGCAGCCTCACCGGAGCTTTCTTT. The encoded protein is CASSLTGAFF.

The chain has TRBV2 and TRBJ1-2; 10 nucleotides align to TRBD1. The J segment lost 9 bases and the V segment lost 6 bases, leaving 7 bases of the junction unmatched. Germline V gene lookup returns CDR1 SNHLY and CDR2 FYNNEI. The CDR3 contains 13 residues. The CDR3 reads CASRRQGAWSYTF. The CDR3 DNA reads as TGTGCCAGCAGAAGACAGGGGGCGTGGAGCTACACCTTC.

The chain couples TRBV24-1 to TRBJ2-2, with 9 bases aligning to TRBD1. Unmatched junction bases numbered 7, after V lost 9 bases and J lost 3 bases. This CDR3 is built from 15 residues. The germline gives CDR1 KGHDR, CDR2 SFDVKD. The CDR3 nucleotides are TGTGCCACCCGACCGGGACAGGGATACACCGGGGAGCTGTTTTTT. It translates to CATRPGQGYTGELFF.

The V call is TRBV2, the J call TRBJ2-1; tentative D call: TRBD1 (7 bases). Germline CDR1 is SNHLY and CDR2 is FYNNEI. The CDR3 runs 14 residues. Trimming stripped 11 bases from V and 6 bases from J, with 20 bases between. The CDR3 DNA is TGTGCCGTCGGCAGGGGGGCGAGACCCAATGAGCAGTTCTTC. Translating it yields CAVGRGARPNEQFF.

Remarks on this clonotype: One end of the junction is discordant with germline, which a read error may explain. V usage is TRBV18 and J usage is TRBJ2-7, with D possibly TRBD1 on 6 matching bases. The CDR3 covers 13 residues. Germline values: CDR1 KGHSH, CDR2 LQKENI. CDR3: CASTRGMSYEQYF. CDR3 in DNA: TGTGCCAGTACCAGGGGTATGTCCTACGAGCAATACTTC.

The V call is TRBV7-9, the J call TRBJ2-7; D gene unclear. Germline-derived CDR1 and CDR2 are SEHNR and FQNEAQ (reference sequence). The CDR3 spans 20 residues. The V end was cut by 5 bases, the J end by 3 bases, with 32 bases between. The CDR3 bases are TGTGCCAGCAGCACACCCGAGACACGGCGGAACCTTGCCTCGCTCTACGAGCAGTACTTC. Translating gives CASSTPETRRNLASLYEQYF.

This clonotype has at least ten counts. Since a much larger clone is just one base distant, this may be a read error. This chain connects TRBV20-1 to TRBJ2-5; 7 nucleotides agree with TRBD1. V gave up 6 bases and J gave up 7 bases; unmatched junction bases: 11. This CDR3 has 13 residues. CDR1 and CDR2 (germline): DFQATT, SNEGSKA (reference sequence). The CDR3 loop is CSATTGSAGTQYF. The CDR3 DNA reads TGCAGTGCGACGACAGGGTCCGCAGGGACCCAGTACTTC.

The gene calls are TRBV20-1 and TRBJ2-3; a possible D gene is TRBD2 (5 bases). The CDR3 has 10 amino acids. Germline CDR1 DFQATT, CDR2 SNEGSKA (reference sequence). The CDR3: CSGGSDTQYF. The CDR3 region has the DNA TGCAGCGGAGGATCAGATACGCAGTATTTT.

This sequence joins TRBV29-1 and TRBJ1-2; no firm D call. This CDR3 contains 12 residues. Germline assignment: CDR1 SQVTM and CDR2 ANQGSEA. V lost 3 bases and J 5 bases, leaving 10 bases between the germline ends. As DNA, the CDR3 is TGCAGCGTTGATGAATCAGGATATGGCTACACCTTC. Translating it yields CSVDESGYGYTF.

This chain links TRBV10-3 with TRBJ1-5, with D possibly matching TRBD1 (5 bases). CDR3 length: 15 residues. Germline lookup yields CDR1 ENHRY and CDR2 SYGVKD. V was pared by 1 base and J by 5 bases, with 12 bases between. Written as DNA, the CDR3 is TGTGCCATCAGTGAGTGGGGGAAGGCGGATCAGCCCCAGCATTTT. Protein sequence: CAISEWGKADQPQHF.

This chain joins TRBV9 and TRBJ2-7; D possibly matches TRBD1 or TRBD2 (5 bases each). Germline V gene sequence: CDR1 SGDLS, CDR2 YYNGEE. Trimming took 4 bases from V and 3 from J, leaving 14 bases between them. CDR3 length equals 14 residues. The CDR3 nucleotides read TGTGCCAGCAGCCCCCGGGACCTCTACTACGAGCAGTACTTC. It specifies CASSPRDLYYEQYF.

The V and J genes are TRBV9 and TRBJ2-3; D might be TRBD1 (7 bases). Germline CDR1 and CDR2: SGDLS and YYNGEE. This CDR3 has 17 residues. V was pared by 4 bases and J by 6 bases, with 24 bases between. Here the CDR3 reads CASSTSWAGQRTDTQYF. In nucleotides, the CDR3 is TGTGCCAGCAGCACTTCATGGGCGGGACAGCGAACGGATACGCAGTATTTT.

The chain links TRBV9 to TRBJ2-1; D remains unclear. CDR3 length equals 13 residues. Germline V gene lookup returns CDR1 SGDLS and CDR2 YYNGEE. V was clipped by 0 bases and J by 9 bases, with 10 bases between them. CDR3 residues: CASSVDAWGEQFF. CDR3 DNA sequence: TGTGCCAGCAGCGTAGACGCGTGGGGTGAGCAGTTCTTC.

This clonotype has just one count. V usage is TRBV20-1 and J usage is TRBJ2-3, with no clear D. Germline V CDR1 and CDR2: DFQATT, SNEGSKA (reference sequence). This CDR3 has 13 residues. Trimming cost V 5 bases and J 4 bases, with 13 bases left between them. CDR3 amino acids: CSASGLRADTQYF. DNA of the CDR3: TGCAGTGCTTCCGGGCTCCGCGCAGATACGCAGTATTTT.

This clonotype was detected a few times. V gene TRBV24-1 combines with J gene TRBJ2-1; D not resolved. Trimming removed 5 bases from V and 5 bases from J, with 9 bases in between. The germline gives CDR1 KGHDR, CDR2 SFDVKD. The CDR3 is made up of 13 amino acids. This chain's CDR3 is CATSVGLNNEQFF. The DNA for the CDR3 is TGTGCCACCAGTGTGGGTCTCAACAATGAGCAGTTCTTC.

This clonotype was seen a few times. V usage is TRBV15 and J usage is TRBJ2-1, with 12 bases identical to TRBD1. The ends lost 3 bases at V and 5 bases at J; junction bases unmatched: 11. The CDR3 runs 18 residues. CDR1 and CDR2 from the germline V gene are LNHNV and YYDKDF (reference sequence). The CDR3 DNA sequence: TGTGCCACCAGCAGCTCCAGGTCGGGACAGGGGGCGAACAATGAGCAGTTCTTC. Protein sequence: CATSSSRSGQGANNEQFF. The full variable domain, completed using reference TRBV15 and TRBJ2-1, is DAMVIQNPRYQVTQFGKPVTLSCSQTLNHNVMYWYQQKSSQAPKLLFHYYDKDFNNEADTPDNFQSRRPNTSFCFLDIRSPGLGDTAMYLCATSSSRSGQGANNEQFFGPGTRLTVL.

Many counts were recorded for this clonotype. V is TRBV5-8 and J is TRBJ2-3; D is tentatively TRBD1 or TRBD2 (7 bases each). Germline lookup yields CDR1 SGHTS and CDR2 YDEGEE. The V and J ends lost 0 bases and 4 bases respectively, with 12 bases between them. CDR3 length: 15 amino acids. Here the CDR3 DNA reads TGTGCCAGCAGCTTGGCAGGGGGGGCCGCAGATACGCAGTATTTT. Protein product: CASSLAGGAADTQYF.

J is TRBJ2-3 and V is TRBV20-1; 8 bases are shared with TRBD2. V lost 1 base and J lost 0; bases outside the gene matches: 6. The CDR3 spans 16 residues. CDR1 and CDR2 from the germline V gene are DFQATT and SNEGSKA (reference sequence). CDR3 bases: TGCAGTGCTAGAGCGGGGGGGCCAAGCAGCACAGATACGCAGTATTTT. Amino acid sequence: CSARAGGPSSTDTQYF.

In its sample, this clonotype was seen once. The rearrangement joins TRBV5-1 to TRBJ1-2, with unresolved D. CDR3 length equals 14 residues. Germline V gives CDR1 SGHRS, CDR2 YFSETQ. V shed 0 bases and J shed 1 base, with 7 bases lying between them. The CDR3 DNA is TGCGCCAGCAGCTTGGGGTCGAGTAACTATGGCTACACCTTC. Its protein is CASSLGSSNYGYTF.

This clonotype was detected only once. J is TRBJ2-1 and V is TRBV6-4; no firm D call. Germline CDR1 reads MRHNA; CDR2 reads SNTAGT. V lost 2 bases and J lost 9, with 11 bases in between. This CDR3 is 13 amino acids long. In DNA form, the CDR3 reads TGTGCCAGCAGTGACCGAGCCCTCGGTGAGCAGTTCTTC. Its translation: CASSDRALGEQFF.

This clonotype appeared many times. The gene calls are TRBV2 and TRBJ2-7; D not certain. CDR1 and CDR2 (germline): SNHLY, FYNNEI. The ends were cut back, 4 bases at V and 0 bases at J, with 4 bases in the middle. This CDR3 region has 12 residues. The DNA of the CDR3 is TGTGCCAGCAGTGCCGTCTCCTACGAGCAGTACTTC. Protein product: CASSAVSYEQYF.